Listed below are T cell receptor beta chains from one sample, sequenced in a study of radiotherapy plus CTLA-4 blockade in lung cancer. Measured with immunoSEQ multiplex PCR; TCRdb has only the in-frame clones, and not every one. The sample has some 73,000 clones, roughly 74% seen once. This material consisted of peripheral blood, taken from a patient treated with radiotherapy plus ipilimumab. These receptors were taken from a human donor with non-small cell lung cancer whose response to radiotherapy plus ipilimumab could not be evaluated. Each CDR3 is given with its conserved first and last residue. A D gene is named only where the DNA matches it firmly. Some rows have no size entry. The others give once, few or many, or a class for an expanded clone.

TGTGCCAGCAGCTTAGATGTCGGGAGCACAGATACGCAGTATTTT | CASSLDVGSTDTQYF | TRBJ2-3 | - | TRBV11-3 | -
TGTGCCAGCAGCTTGGTGGGGCAGGTAAACACCGGGGAGCTGTTTTTT | CASSLVGQVNTGELFF | TRBJ2-2 | - | TRBV5-4 | -
TGTGCCAGTAGTAAGCCCCCCAGGATTGGACAGGTGAACACTGAAGCTTTCTTT | CASSKPPRIGQVNTEAFF | TRBJ1-1 | few | TRBV19 | TRBD1
TGCGCCAGCAGCCTGGGACTAGCGGGGGAGCAGTACTTC | CASSLGLAGEQYF | TRBJ2-7 | - | TRBV23-1 | TRBD2
TGTGCCAGCAGCTTAGGAGGGGGCGGAAGGGATACGCAGTATTTT | CASSLGGGGRDTQYF | TRBJ2-3 | - | TRBV5-5 | -
TGCGCCAGCAGCCCCGGGACAGCATCTAACTATGGCTACACCTTC | CASSPGTASNYGYTF | TRBJ1-2 | few | TRBV4-1 | TRBD1
TGTGCCAGCAGCCCCGGGACAGCCCCCTACGAGCAGTACTTC | CASSPGTAPYEQYF | TRBJ2-7 | - | TRBV9 | TRBD1
TGTGCCAGCAGTTCTCTACAGTTCTTCTCTGGAAACACCATATATTTT | CASSSLQFFSGNTIYF | TRBJ1-3 | few | TRBV28 | -
TGTGCCACCCAACTAGCGGGGGGTTTCTACGAGCAGTACTTC | CATQLAGGFYEQYF | TRBJ2-7 | - | TRBV5-4 | TRBD2
TGTGCCAGCAGCCCACAAGACAGGGCTGACTACACCTTC | CASSPQDRADYTF | TRBJ1-2 | - | TRBV7-6 | TRBD1
TGTGCCAGCAGCTTAGAACTAGCGGGGTATAACGAGCAGTACTTC | CASSLELAGYNEQYF | TRBJ2-7 | - | TRBV7-8 | TRBD2
TGTGCCAGCAGTAAACCGCAGGGGTCCTACGAGCAGTACTTC | CASSKPQGSYEQYF | TRBJ2-7 | - | TRBV28 | -
TGTGCCAGCAGCAACCCCTCGGGGGTCGCCTATAATTCACCCCTCCACTTT | CASSNPSGVAYNSPLHF | TRBJ1-6 | - | TRBV27 | -
TGCGCCAGCAGCTTCCGAAGGACTAGCGGGAGGGTCTACGAGCAGTACTTC | CASSFRRTSGRVYEQYF | TRBJ2-7 | - | TRBV5-1 | TRBD2
TGTGCCAGTAGTTCCGACAGGGAGGGCAATCAGCCCCAGCATTTT | CASSSDREGNQPQHF | TRBJ1-5 | - | TRBV19 | TRBD1
TGTGCCAGCAGTTACGATTCGGGAGTGGGCGAGCAGTACTTC | CASSYDSGVGEQYF | TRBJ2-7 | few | TRBV6-5 | -
TGTGCCAGCAGCCCCTCGATTAGCGGGAGCACAGATACGCAGTATTTT | CASSPSISGSTDTQYF | TRBJ2-3 | few | TRBV9 | TRBD2
TGTGCCTGGAGTCCGAACGGGGGCAATGAGCAGTTCTTC | CAWSPNGGNEQFF | TRBJ2-1 | - | TRBV30 | -
TGTGCCAGCAGCGCCGGGACAGTCTACGAGCAGTACTTC | CASSAGTVYEQYF | TRBJ2-7 | - | TRBV6-6 | TRBD1
TGTGCCTGGAGTCCCAACGGCGGACAGGGGTGGAACTACGAGCAGTACTTC | CAWSPNGGQGWNYEQYF | TRBJ2-7 | - | TRBV30 | TRBD1
TGTGCCAGCAGCTTGAGAACGGACGAGCAGTACTTC | CASSLRTDEQYF | TRBJ2-7 | once | TRBV5-4 | -
TGCAGCGTTCCGGCGACGGGGAACACTGAAGCTTTCTTT | CSVPATGNTEAFF | TRBJ1-1 | - | TRBV29-1 | -
TGTGCCAGCAGTGAAGGGGGACAGGGGGCCTATGGCTACACCTTC | CASSEGGQGAYGYTF | TRBJ1-2 | - | TRBV6-1 | TRBD1
TGTGCCAGCAGCGAAAGACCTGGAGTATATAGCAATCAGCCCCAGCATTTT | CASSERPGVYSNQPQHF | TRBJ1-5 | - | TRBV7-2 | -
TGTGCCAGCAGCTCCTACGGGACAGTTAGCAATCAGCCCCAGCATTTT | CASSSYGTVSNQPQHF | TRBJ1-5 | - | TRBV7-8 | TRBD1
TGTGCCAGCAGCTTGCTGGGGACAGAGCAGTTCTTC | CASSLLGTEQFF | TRBJ2-1 | - | TRBV5-8 | -
TGCGCCAGCAGCTGGACAGGGGGAACTAATGAAAAACTGTTTTTT | CASSWTGGTNEKLFF | TRBJ1-4 | - | TRBV5-1 | TRBD1
TGCGCCAGCAGCTTCGGGACTAGTCATCCAAACGAGCAGTACTTC | CASSFGTSHPNEQYF | TRBJ2-7 | - | TRBV5-1 | TRBD2
TGTGCCAGCAGCCCCCAGGGTGGGCACACTGAAGCTTTCTTT | CASSPQGGHTEAFF | TRBJ1-1 | - | TRBV14 | -
TGTGCCAGCAGCCACAGCATGACTAGCGGGGGGCGAGATACGCAGTATTTT | CASSHSMTSGGRDTQYF | TRBJ2-3 | once | TRBV7-6 | TRBD2
TGCGCCAGCAGCTTGGCCCTGGCGTCGTGGCGGGTACCCCTCGGGGAGACCCAGTACTTC | CASSLALASWRVPLGETQYF | TRBJ2-5 | - | TRBV5-1 | -
TGCGCCAGCAGCCAAGAATCAGGGTACTACAATGAGCAGTTCTTC | CASSQESGYYNEQFF | TRBJ2-1 | medium-sized | TRBV4-3 | -
TGTGCCAGCAGCACAATTCGCCAGGGGGCTGGAAACGAGCAGTACTTC | CASSTIRQGAGNEQYF | TRBJ2-7 | - | TRBV28 | TRBD1
TGTGCCAGCAGAGAGCTGGAGACCCAGTACTTC | CASRELETQYF | TRBJ2-5 | - | TRBV6-5 | -
TGTGCCAGCAGTTTTGGGGGCCCTGGAAACACCATATATTTT | CASSFGGPGNTIYF | TRBJ1-3 | - | TRBV27 | -
TGTGCCAGCAGCTTCCCAGGGCCAGATACGCAGTATTTT | CASSFPGPDTQYF | TRBJ2-3 | - | TRBV5-4 | -
TGTGCCAGTGCATCCAGGGGGACAGGGGCTGAAGCTTTCTTT | CASASRGTGAEAFF | TRBJ1-1 | - | TRBV19 | TRBD1
TGTGCCAGCAGCACACGGACTAGCCGAGACACCGGGGAGCTGTTTTTT | CASSTRTSRDTGELFF | TRBJ2-2 | - | TRBV7-7 | TRBD2
TGCGCCAGCAGCTTGGATGGAGGGGCCAATGAGCAGTTCTTC | CASSLDGGANEQFF | TRBJ2-1 | - | TRBV5-1 | -
TGTGCCAGCAGCTTAGATGGCCCGATGGACACCGGGGAGCTGTTTTTT | CASSLDGPMDTGELFF | TRBJ2-2 | - | TRBV11-2 | -
TGCGCCAGCACCCCGGGGACTACGAGCAATGAGCAGTTCTTC | CASTPGTTSNEQFF | TRBJ2-1 | - | TRBV5-1 | TRBD2
TGTGCCAGCAGTCCCAAATCGACAGCGACTAATGAAAAACTGTTTTTT | CASSPKSTATNEKLFF | TRBJ1-4 | - | TRBV6-6 | -
TGCGCCAGCAGCTTACTCCCTCAATACGAGCAGTACTTC | CASSLLPQYEQYF | TRBJ2-7 | - | TRBV5-1 | -
TGTGCCAGCAGCCAAGAGTTCGCGGGGGGCACAGATACGCAGTATTTT | CASSQEFAGGTDTQYF | TRBJ2-3 | few | TRBV4-2 | TRBD2
TGTGCCAGCAGTCCGGGACAGGGGGCTGATGGCTACACCTTC | CASSPGQGADGYTF | TRBJ1-2 | - | TRBV7-2 | TRBD1
TGTGCCAGTACCCTCCCCGGACAGGGGGGCTATGGCTACACCTTC | CASTLPGQGGYGYTF | TRBJ1-2 | - | TRBV19 | TRBD1
TGTGCCAGCAGTTCAAACAGGGTTCCCACCTTC | CASSSNRVPTF | TRBJ1-2 | - | TRBV6-5 | -
TGCGCCAGCAGCTTGAACGGGGGGTTCAACTATGGCTACACCTTC | CASSLNGGFNYGYTF | TRBJ1-2 | - | TRBV5-1 | -
TGTGCCAGCAGCGTAGGGTCAGGGCTGGACACCATATATTTT | CASSVGSGLDTIYF | TRBJ1-3 | - | TRBV9 | -
TGTGCCAGCAGCTTAAGGGGCGGGGCAGATCTCGCCCAACTGTTTTTT | CASSLRGGADLAQLFF | TRBJ1-4 | - | TRBV11-2 | -
TGTGCCAGCAGCCGAGGCAGGCCAGGGGATGAAAAACTGTTTTTT | CASSRGRPGDEKLFF | TRBJ1-4 | few | TRBV5-4 | -
TGCAGCGCCCTACGGGGAGCGAACACCGGGGAGCTGTTTTTT | CSALRGANTGELFF | TRBJ2-2 | - | TRBV29-1 | -
TGCGCCAGCAGCTCGGGGACAGGGTCGGGTCAGCCCCAGCATTTT | CASSSGTGSGQPQHF | TRBJ1-5 | - | TRBV5-1 | TRBD1
TGTGCCAGCGAGAGCTCTGGGGCCAACGTCCTGACTTTC | CASESSGANVLTF | TRBJ2-6 | few | TRBV6-1 | -
TGTGCCAGCAGCGTTGGTAGCGGGGAACAGTTCTTC | CASSVGSGEQFF | TRBJ2-1 | - | TRBV9 | TRBD2
TGTGCCAGCAGCTGGGGGAGGACAGGGATTACCTACGAGCAGTACTTC | CASSWGRTGITYEQYF | TRBJ2-7 | - | TRBV7-7 | TRBD1
TGTGCCAGCAGCTTGGAGGGAACTGGCGAGCAGTACTTC | CASSLEGTGEQYF | TRBJ2-7 | - | TRBV11-1 | -
TGTGCCAGCAGTCCGCCAGGATTTTTACGTGTCTATGGCTACACCTTC | CASSPPGFLRVYGYTF | TRBJ1-2 | once | TRBV28 | -
TGCGCCAGCAGCCGGGGGGGGACCTATGGCTACACCTTC | CASSRGGTYGYTF | TRBJ1-2 | - | TRBV10-2 | -